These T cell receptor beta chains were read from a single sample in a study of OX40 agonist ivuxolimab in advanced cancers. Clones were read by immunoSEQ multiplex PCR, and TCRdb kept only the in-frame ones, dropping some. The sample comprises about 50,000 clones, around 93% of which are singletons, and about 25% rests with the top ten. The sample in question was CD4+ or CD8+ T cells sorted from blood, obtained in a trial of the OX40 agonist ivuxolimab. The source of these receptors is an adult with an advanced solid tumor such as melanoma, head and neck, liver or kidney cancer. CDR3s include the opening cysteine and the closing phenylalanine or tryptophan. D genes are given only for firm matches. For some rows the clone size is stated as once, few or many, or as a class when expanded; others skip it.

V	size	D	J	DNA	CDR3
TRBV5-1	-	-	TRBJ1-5	TGCGCCAGCAGCTCCTGGATGGGCCTTAGCAATCAGCCCCAGCATTTT	CASSSWMGLSNQPQHF
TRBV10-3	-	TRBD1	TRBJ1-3	TGTGCCATCACTGGACAGGGAAAAGGAAACACCATATATTTT	CAITGQGKGNTIYF
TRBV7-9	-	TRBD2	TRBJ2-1	TGTGCCAGCAGCTCAAGGTGGGAGGGCCCTCCCGGTGAGCAGTTCTTC	CASSSRWEGPPGEQFF
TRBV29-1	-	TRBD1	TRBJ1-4	TGCAGCGTTGTGGGGACAGGGGCAGATGAAAAACTGTTTTTT	CSVVGTGADEKLFF
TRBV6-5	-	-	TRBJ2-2	TGTGCCAGCAGTTTGAACACCGGGGAGCTGTTTTTT	CASSLNTGELFF
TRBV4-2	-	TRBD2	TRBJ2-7	TGTGCCAGCAGCCAAGGTGCGGGAGCGAACGAGCAGTACTTC	CASSQGAGANEQYF
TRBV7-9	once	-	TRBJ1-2	TGTGCCAGCAGCTTAGGGCCAGTGGCTAACTATGGCTACACCTTC	CASSLGPVANYGYTF
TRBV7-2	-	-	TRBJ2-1	TGTGCCAGCAGTAGGATAGGTGAGCAGTTCTTC	CASSRIGEQFF
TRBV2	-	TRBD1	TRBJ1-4	TGTGCCAGCAGTGACCTACAGGGGGCGAGGAGTGAAAAACTGTTTTTT	CASSDLQGARSEKLFF
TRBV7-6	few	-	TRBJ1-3	TGTGCCAGCAGCTTAGACCCGAGCTCTGGAAACACCATATATTTT	CASSLDPSSGNTIYF
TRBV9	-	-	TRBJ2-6	TGTGCCAGCAGCGTTTTAGGGGTCGGGGCCAACGTCCTGACTTTC	CASSVLGVGANVLTF
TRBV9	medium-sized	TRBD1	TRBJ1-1	TGTGCCAGCAGCTTAGTCGGACAGGCTGGACCGGGGACTGAAGCTTTCTTT	CASSLVGQAGPGTEAFF
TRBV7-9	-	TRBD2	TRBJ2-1	TGTGCCAGCAGCCCGGGACTAGCGGAGGCTTACAATGAGCAGTTCTTC	CASSPGLAEAYNEQFF
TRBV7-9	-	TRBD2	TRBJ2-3	TGTGCCAGCAGCTTAGCGTGGGCTAGCGGGCTTACAGATACGCAGTATTTT	CASSLAWASGLTDTQYF
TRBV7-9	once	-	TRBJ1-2	TGTGCCAGCAGCGGGGAAAGAAACTATGGCTACACCTTC	CASSGERNYGYTF
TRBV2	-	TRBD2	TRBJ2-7	TGTGCCAGCAGGCCTAGCGGGGCCTACGAGCAGTACTTC	CASRPSGAYEQYF
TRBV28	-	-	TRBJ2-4	TGTGCCAGCAGTCCGTACATGGAGGCTTCGTACAAAAACATTCAGTACTTC	CASSPYMEASYKNIQYF
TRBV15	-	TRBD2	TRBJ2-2	TGTGCCACCAGCAAGTGGGGCGGGAGCGGCGGGGAGCTGTTTTTT	CATSKWGGSGGELFF
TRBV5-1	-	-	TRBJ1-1	TGCGCCAGCACCTCACCTGGGAACACTGAAGCTTTCTTT	CASTSPGNTEAFF
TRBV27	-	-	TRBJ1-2	TGTGCCAGCAGTTCCCCTGCCAGGGCGGGGTATGGCTACACCTTC	CASSSPARAGYGYTF
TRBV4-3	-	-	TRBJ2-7	TGCGCCAGCAGCCAAGTTCAGGGGACCTACGAGCAGTACTTC	CASSQVQGTYEQYF
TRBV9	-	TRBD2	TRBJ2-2	TGTGCCAGCAGCGTCCCGGGGGGACTAAAGGACACCGGGGAGCTGTTTTTT	CASSVPGGLKDTGELFF
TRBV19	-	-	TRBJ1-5	TGTGCCAGTAGCCGGGACACCAGTAGCAATCAGCCCCAGCATTTT	CASSRDTSSNQPQHF
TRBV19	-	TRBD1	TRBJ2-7	TGTGCCAGTAGTAGGGGGACAGGAGCCTACGAGCAGTACTTC	CASSRGTGAYEQYF
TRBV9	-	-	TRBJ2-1	TGTGCCAGCAGCGTAGGGGATAGCTCTTCTGAGCAGTTCTTC	CASSVGDSSSEQFF
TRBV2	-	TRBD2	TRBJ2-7	TGTGCCAGCAGTGACGGGACTAGCGCACGCGAGCAGTACTTC	CASSDGTSAREQYF
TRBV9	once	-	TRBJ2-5	TGTGCCAGCAGCGGAGGGACAAAAGAGACCCAGTACTTC	CASSGGTKETQYF
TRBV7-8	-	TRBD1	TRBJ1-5	TGTGCCAGCAGTCGGGGACAGGGGACGAGTCAGCCCCAGCATTTT	CASSRGQGTSQPQHF
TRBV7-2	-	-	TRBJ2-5	TGTGCCAGCAGCCGTTACAGATACCAAGAGACCCAGTACTTC	CASSRYRYQETQYF
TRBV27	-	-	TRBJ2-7	TGTGCCAGCAGTTATCGGGGATACTCAGCCTTTTACGAGCAGTACTTC	CASSYRGYSAFYEQYF
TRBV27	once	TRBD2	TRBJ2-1	TGTGCCAGCAGCCTAGCGGGAGGGTACAATGAGCAGTTCTTC	CASSLAGGYNEQFF
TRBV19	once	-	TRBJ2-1	TGTGCCAGTAGTATAGGTGGTCTTCAATACAATGAGCAGTTCTTC	CASSIGGLQYNEQFF
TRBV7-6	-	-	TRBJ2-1	TGTGCCAGCAGCTTAAGCAGGGAGGCGAATCATGAGCAGTTCTTC	CASSLSREANHEQFF
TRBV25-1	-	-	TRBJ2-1	TGTGCCAGCAGTGATGCAGGTGAGCAGTTCTTC	CASSDAGEQFF